This TCR beta chain was documented in a study of shared clonotypes between healthy human individuals. About this clone: Its matching antigen is unknown.

Investigators divided CD4+ cells into CD45RA+ naive and CD45RA-negative memory subsets. Germline V gene sequence: CDR1 MNHNS, CDR2 SASEGT. This CDR3 contains 14 residues. V was trimmed by 6 bases and J by 1 base, leaving 13 bases between them. The table came from immunoSEQ multiplex PCR; TCRdb's copy has only in-frame clones and leaves some out. The repertoire holds roughly 1.5 million clones, with 95% to 99% as singletons. General observations from the study: Naive subsets tended to show greater estimated richness than memory subsets.

This receptor was identified in a man aged 25 to 40 in good health. This rearrangement joins TRBV6-1 to TRBJ2-7, with D tentatively TRBD1 (5 bases). Sequencing used naive CD4+ T cells sorted from blood. Subset in this sample: CD45RA+ positively selected. The chain's CDR3 is CASRIDRLSYEQYF. CDR3 nucleotides: TGTGCCAGCAGAATCGACAGATTATCCTACGAGCAGTACTTC.